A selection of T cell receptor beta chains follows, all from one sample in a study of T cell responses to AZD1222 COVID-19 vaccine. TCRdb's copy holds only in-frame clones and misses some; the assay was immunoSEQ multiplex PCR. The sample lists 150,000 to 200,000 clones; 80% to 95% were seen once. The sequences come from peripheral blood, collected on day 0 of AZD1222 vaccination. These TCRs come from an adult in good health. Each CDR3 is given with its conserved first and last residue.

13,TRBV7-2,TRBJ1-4,CASSTSTGEKLFF
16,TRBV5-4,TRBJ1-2,CASSLVVGTANYGYTF
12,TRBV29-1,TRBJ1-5,CSVGWGGQPQHF
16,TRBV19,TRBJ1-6,CASSGRPLSYNSPLHF
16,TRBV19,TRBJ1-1,CASSGGTGEMNTEAFF
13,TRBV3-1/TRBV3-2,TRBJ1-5,CASSQAPGQAQHF
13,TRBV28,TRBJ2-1,CASSLAGADEQFF
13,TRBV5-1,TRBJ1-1,CASTSDGGTEAFF
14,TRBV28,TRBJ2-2,CASSLGLASGELFF
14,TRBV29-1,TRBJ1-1,CSVEGGASWAEAFF
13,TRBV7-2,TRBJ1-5,CASSTPGNQPQHF
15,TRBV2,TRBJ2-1,CASSRTESSYNEQFF
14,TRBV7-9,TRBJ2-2,CASSLFRGVGELFF
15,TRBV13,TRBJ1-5,CASSPSRESNQPQHF
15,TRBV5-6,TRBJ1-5,CASSRRGYSNQPQHF
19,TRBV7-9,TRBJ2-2,CASSSRGLAGAANTGELFF
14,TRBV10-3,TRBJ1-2,CAISESRTGVGYTF
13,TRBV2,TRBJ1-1,CASIRTGNTEAFF
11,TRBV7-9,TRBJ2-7,CASSLVYEQYF
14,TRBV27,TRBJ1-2,CASSFQRTGDGYTF
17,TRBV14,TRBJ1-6,CASSTLVGFEINSPLHF
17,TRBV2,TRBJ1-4,CASNAGLGTAHNEKLFF
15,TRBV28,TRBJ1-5,CASSFVGGAGQPQHF
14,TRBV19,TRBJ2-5,CASSSRVTSETQYF
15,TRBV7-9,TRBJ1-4,CASSRPVDLNEKLFF
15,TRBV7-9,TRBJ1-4,CASSFGGTVNEKLFF
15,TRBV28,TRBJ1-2,CASSSRGAALYGYTF
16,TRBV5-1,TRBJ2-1,CASSLVAGAGYNEQFF
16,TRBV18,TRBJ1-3,CASSPLQGANTNTIYF
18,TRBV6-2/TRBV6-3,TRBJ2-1,CASSYPLRGGRNKRREFF
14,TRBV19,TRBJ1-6,CASTPTGGGSPLHF
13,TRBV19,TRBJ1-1,CASSIWWNTEAFF
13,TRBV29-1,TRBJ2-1,CSGRMVSYNEQFF
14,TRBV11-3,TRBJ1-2,CASSLGPTGAGYTF
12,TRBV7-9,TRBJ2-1,CASSLDRIKQFF
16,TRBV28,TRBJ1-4,CASSFPWGATNEKLFF
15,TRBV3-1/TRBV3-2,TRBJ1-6,CASSQKGYVISPLHF
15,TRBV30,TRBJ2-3,CAWSDGEAGTDTQYF
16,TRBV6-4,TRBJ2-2,CASSLTGDGNTGELFF
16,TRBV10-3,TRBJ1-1,CAISSRDTLGDTEAFF
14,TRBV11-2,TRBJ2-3,CASSLGTKTDTQYF
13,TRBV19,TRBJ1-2,CASTPSSLYGYTF
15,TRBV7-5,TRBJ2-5,CARSGDRGTQETQYF
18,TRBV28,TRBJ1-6,CASSGETRGRGLGSPLHF
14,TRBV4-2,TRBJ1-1,CASSFGRSDTEAFF
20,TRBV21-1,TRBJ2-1,CASSKFRFSVAQSSYNEQFF
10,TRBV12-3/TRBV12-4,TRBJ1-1,CASSGALAFF
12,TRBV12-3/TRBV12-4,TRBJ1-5,CASWDRGQPQHF
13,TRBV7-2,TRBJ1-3,CASGPDRGNTIYF
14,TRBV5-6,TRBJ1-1,CASSAGTGNTEAFF
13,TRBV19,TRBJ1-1,CASSGGPNTEAFF
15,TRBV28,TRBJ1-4,CASSLVGGWNEKLFF
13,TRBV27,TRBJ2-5,CASRDRSQETQYF